A selection of T cell receptor beta chains follows, all from one sample in a study of blood T cell repertoires in COVID-19. The repertoire was sequenced with immunoSEQ multiplex PCR; TCRdb's copy has only in-frame clones and lacks some. The sample lists 100,000 to 140,000 clones, 90% to 95% occurring once. Specimen: peripheral blood. The source is a woman aged 30 to 39 with acute or convalescent COVID-19. Each CDR3 is given with its conserved first and last residue. Fields, in order: clone size, D gene, J gene, V gene, CDR3 DNA, CDR3 protein. A D gene is named only where the DNA matches it firmly. The size entry is marked missing in some rows and otherwise reads once, few, many or a size class.

>NA|NA|TRBJ1-3|TRBV18
TGTGCCAGCTCAAAGCAGTCAGAGGGAGACACCATATATTTT
CASSKQSEGDTIYF
>NA|NA|TRBJ2-5|TRBV30
TGTGCCTGGAGTGTTGACAGACAAGAGACCCAGTACTTC
CAWSVDRQETQYF
>NA|NA|TRBJ2-2|TRBV2
TGTGCCAGCAGCGATAAAACTTTCACCGGGGAGCTGTTTTTT
CASSDKTFTGELFF
>NA|NA|TRBJ1-2|TRBV15
TGTGCCACCAGCAGAGATCGCTACGTGGGAGGGCTTAACTATGGCTACACCTTC
CATSRDRYVGGLNYGYTF
>NA|NA|TRBJ1-2|TRBV27
TGTGCCAGCACCCTAGCGGCAGGGGCAAACGGCGGCTACACCTTC
CASTLAAGANGGYTF
>NA|NA|TRBJ2-7|TRBV7-9
TGTGCCAGCAGCTTAACGTTTCGCGTCGTCGAGCAGTACTTC
CASSLTFRVVEQYF
>NA|NA|TRBJ2-7|TRBV5-1
TGCGCCAGCAGCTTGGACAGCGGGCTATCCTACGAGCAGTACTTC
CASSLDSGLSYEQYF
>once|NA|TRBJ1-1|TRBV19
TGTGCCAGTAGTCAGGACTACTGGGGAACTGAAGCTTTCTTT
CASSQDYWGTEAFF
>NA|TRBD1|TRBJ1-1|TRBV6-5
TGTGCCAGCACCGCGACAGGGGTGGACACTGAAGCTTTCTTT
CASTATGVDTEAFF
>NA|NA|TRBJ1-1|TRBV2
TGTGCCAGCTCTACTGAGGTGAACACTGAAGCTTTCTTT
CASSTEVNTEAFF
>NA|TRBD2|TRBJ2-3|TRBV28
TGTGCCAGCTTAAGCGCGACTAGCGGGAGTAGCTCAGATACGCAGTATTTT
CASLSATSGSSSDTQYF
>once|TRBD1|TRBJ1-4|TRBV5-6
TGTGCCAGCAGCTCCGGGACAGGGGGAAAACTGTTTTTT
CASSSGTGGKLFF
>NA|TRBD2|TRBJ2-1|TRBV4-1
TGCGCCAGCAGCCAAGATCAAAGCGGGGGGGTCCGGGATGAGCAGTTCTTC
CASSQDQSGGVRDEQFF
>NA|TRBD1|TRBJ2-7|TRBV14
TGTGCCAGCAGCCAAATGTGGAGGGACAGGGGACTAAGGGGCTCCTACGAGCAGTACTTC
CASSQMWRDRGLRGSYEQYF
>few|NA|TRBJ1-5|TRBV30
TGTGCCTGGAGTGTACAGGGCAATCAGCCCCAGCATTTT
CAWSVQGNQPQHF
>NA|NA|TRBJ2-7|TRBV19
TGTGCCAGTAGTAATCCAGGGGACCGATACGAGCAGTACTTC
CASSNPGDRYEQYF
>NA|NA|TRBJ1-5|TRBV7-4
TGTGCCAGCAGCCGAGAAACAGGGAAGCAGCCCCAGCATTTT
CASSRETGKQPQHF
>NA|NA|TRBJ2-1|TRBV3-1/TRBV3-2
TGTGCCAGCAGCCAGTGGGGCCTCAATGAGCAGTTCTTC
CASSQWGLNEQFF
>NA|TRBD2|TRBJ2-3|TRBV7-2
TGTGCCAGCACCGACTGGACTAGAGCGGATACGCAGTATTTT
CASTDWTRADTQYF
>NA|TRBD1|TRBJ2-1|TRBV7-6
TGTGCCAGCAGCTTAGCGCAGGGGGCCAGCTCCTACAATGAGCAGTTCTTC
CASSLAQGASSYNEQFF
>NA|NA|TRBJ2-5|TRBV28
TGTGCCAACCACTGGGAGACCCAGTACTTC
CANHWETQYF
>once|NA|TRBJ2-5|TRBV6-2/TRBV6-3
TGTGCCAGCAGTTATAGGTTGGGACTTGACAGATACCAAGAGACCCAGTACTTC
CASSYRLGLDRYQETQYF
>NA|NA|TRBJ1-1|TRBV19
TGTGCCAGTAGTATGGGAACCCGGGACAACCGCCCAGGCACTGAAGCTTTCTTT
CASSMGTRDNRPGTEAFF
>NA|NA|TRBJ2-1|TRBV30
TGTGCCTGGAATGGTGCACGGGGTGAGCAGTTCTTC
CAWNGARGEQFF
>once|NA|TRBJ1-3|TRBV7-9
TGTGCCAGCAGCTTATTTAAGGACACCCTTTTCTCTGGAAACACCATATATTTT
CASSLFKDTLFSGNTIYF
>few|TRBD1|TRBJ1-1|TRBV28
TGTGCCAGCAGACCTGGGGACAGGGGGCACACTGAAGCTTTCTTT
CASRPGDRGHTEAFF
>NA|TRBD1|TRBJ1-1|TRBV10-3
TGTGCCATCAGTGTGGGACAGGGGCTGGGAAACACTGAAGCTTTCTTT
CAISVGQGLGNTEAFF
>NA|NA|TRBJ2-3|TRBV28
TGTGCCAGTCAAGGGAGCCGGGGCACAGATACGCAGTATTTT
CASQGSRGTDTQYF